This TCR beta chain was found in a study of T cell responses to AZD1222 COVID-19 vaccine (dated by TCRdb to the early 2020s). For the study in its entirety: TCR sequencing was performed for over 230 trial participants, of whom 207 were given two doses of AZD1222 and 26 were given two doses of MenACWY control vaccine. Enrollment into the trials was organized by age into subgroups of 18-55, 56-69 and 70-plus years, and those subgroups contained roughly 150, 30 and 60 TCR-sequenced participants, respectively. What the authors observed across the whole study: Participants were mostly white British and included more females than males, and it was suggested by the authors that clonal diversity may have been underestimated. After two AZD1222 doses, spike-specific TCR breadth and depth were significantly higher than at day 0 and than in MenACWY recipients. No day 14 peak-response samples were available, so repertoires were characterized only after the peak T cell response. Conclusions about previously exposed vaccinees are limited, since just five to seven AZD1222 recipients were seropositive for SARS-CoV-2 at baseline. CD4 TCRs associated with the vaccine covered the entire spike protein, and the dominant responses were in regions 160-218 and 743-854. Reportedly, close to half of the unique spike-specific TCRs recognized epitopes lying outside the regions that are mutated in the B.1.351 and B.1.1.7 variants. In the small 56-69-year group, the increase in depth fell short of significance, most likely because of low power.

The CDR3, from cysteine to phenylalanine, totals 14 residues. The sequence is cut down to CDR3 DNA, 42 bases in frame from base 1. V and J lose 4 bases and 1 base, and a span of 9 bases separates them. Taken from the germline V gene, the CDR1 and CDR2 loops are SNHLY and FYNNEI. The sample's time point, from its label and the paper: about 28 days (+/-7) after the second vaccine dose. Because spike-specific TCR depth and breadth did not differ between the two schedules, AZD1222 recipients who got a second dose at roughly 4 weeks were pooled with those who got a second dose at roughly 12 weeks. Vaccinee samples were obtained from the UK trials COV001 and COV002, which included a single-blind randomized controlled phase 2/3 trial of AZD1222 (ChAdOx1 nCoV-19) in healthy adults. For TCRbeta chain sequencing, PBMC samples were collected from trial participants at day 0 and at day 28 after the second dose.

The CDR3 regions of human TCRbeta chains were subjected to immunosequencing. The paper's data handling went like this. TCRs in the repertoires were compared against a reference library of SARS-CoV-2-specific TCRs that had been generated with the MIRA antigen-specificity platform. Breadth meant the fraction of unique TCRs that were SARS-CoV-2-associated, whereas depth meant the fraction of total T cells that were SARS-CoV-2-associated. Using the MIRA data, each spike-specific TCR was assigned both to the spike region to which the TCR was reactive and to a CD4 or CD8 class. Log10-transformed breadth and depth values were compared by one-way ANOVA with Sidak's multiple comparisons tests. The table was pulled from immuneACCESS by TCRdb, which kept in-frame rearrangements only. Such tables lose some clones; where checked, under half of the loss comes from unresolved V genes, and the rest has no known cause. The V and J calls and clone size are taken from that table; D and trimming were inferred from the DNA. This sample has some 79,000 clones in its table, and roughly 75% of those were observed once. The ten largest clones capture less than 50% of the sample.

Only one count was recorded for this clone. Its target antigen remains unknown. The input lacks base qualities; no much larger clone sits a single base away. Other DNA sequences from this sample encode an identical CDR3 as well. This receptor chain uses TRBV2 and TRBJ2-3; the D gene is perhaps TRBD1, from 5 matching bases. The specimen was peripheral blood, collected 28 days after the second AZD1222 dose. This TCR derives from an adult who received the AZD1222 COVID-19 vaccine. The bases read TGTGCCAGCAGTGTAACAGGCGGCACAGATACGCAGTATTTT. The resulting protein is CASSVTGGTDTQYF.